This T cell receptor (beta chain) was observed in a study of PD-1 blockade in classical Hodgkin lymphoma. The study's findings and limits: Complete responders' baseline diversity resembled that of newly diagnosed patients.

This CDR3 spans 14 amino acids. The V gene lost 8 bases and the J gene lost 8 bases, with 21 bases spanning the gap. Germline values: CDR1 SEHNR, CDR2 FQNEAQ (reference sequence). Clones were read by immunoSEQ multiplex PCR, and TCRdb kept only the in-frame ones, dropping some. The table includes 25,000 to 35,000 clones, about two thirds detected once. This clone is labeled medium-sized (0.01 to 0.1%). Its target is not known. After autologous stem cell transplantation all patients relapsed, and prior brentuximab vedotin exposure differed between cohorts. Patients reached a best response of complete response, partial response or progressive disease.

This sequence originates from a human donor with classical Hodgkin lymphoma. The specimen comprised peripheral blood mononuclear cells (PBMCs), sampled before the second cycle of nivolumab. The chain combines TRBV7-9 with TRBJ1-2; maybe TRBD1 (5 bases). CDR3 residues: CASDFPPGVYGYTF. In DNA form, the CDR3 reads TGTGCCAGCGACTTCCCTCCGGGGGTCTACGGCTACACCTTC.